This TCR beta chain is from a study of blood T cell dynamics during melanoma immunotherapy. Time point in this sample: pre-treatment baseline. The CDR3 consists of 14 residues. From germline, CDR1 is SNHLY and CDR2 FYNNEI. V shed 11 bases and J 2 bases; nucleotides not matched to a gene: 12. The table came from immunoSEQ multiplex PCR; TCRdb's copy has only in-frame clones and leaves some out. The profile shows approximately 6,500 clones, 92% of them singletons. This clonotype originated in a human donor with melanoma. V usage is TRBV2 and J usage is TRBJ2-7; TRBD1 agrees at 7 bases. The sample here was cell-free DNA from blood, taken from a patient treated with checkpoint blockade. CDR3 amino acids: CAGKGGQPPYEQYF. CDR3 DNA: TGTGCCGGTAAAGGGGGACAGCCTCCCTACGAGCAGTACTTC.